Presented here are 4 T cell receptor beta chains from one specimen sequenced in a study of blood T cells in healthy people across ages. Next came a second PCR, run for about 7 to 12 cycles, which used a sample-barcoded 5' primer along with a J-beta primer mix. TCRdb called the 5' RACE reads again in MiXCR, with one record for every CDR3 protein. The table includes 550,000 to 600,000 distinct CDR3 sequences, around 50% detected once. Material for sequencing was blood. The receptors shown here come from an elderly man in good health.

The V and J genes are TRBV7-2 and TRBJ1-2; tentatively, D is TRBD1 (6 bases). The CDR3 covers 15 residues. V was trimmed by 3 bases and J by 4 bases, leaving 15 bases between them. Germline loops: CDR1 SGHTA, CDR2 FQGNSA. The CDR3 sequence is CASSFLRRDIYGYTF. As DNA, the CDR3 is TGTGCCAGCAGCTTCCTGAGGAGGGACATCTATGGCTACACCTTC.

This clonotype has a handful of counts. This chain joins TRBV5-8 and TRBJ2-5; 8 bases line up with TRBD1. The junction had 8 bases not matched to a gene; V was cut back by 2 bases and J by 8 bases. Germline V gene sequence: CDR1 SGHTS, CDR2 YDEGEE. The CDR3 is 14 residues long. The CDR3 nucleotides are TGTGCCAGCAGCTTATCCGGGACAGGCGGAACCCAGTACTTC. This sequence encodes CASSLSGTGGTQYF.

The chain uses TRBV27 and TRBJ2-1; tentatively, D is TRBD2 (6 bases). CDR1 is MNHEY and CDR2 is SMNVEV in the germline V gene (reference sequence). There are 15 residues in the CDR3. Trimming removed 3 bases at V and 4 bases at J, with 13 bases between. The CDR3 spells CASSLTSGRYNEQFF. CDR3 coding DNA: TGTGCCAGCAGTTTGACGAGCGGGCGTTACAATGAGCAGTTCTTC.

This clonotype has a handful of counts. The CDR3 sequence: CASSPGDGSPLHF. In DNA, the CDR3 is TGTGCCAGCAGTCCAGGGGATGGTTCACCCCTCCACTTT. The chain is built from TRBV28 and TRBJ1-6, with D maybe TRBD1 (6 bases). The CDR3 has 13 amino acids. CDR1 is MDHEN and CDR2 is SYDVKM in the germline V gene. The V end was cut by 5 bases, the J end by 9 bases, with 11 bases between.